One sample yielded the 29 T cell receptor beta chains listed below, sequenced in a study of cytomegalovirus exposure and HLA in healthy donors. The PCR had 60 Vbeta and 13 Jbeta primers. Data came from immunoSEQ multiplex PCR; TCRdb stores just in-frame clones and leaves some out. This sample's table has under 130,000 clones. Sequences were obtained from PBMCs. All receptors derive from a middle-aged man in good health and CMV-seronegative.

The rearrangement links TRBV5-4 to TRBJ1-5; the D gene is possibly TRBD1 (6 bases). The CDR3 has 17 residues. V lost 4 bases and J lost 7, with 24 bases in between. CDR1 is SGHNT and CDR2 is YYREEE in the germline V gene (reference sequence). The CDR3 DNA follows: TGTGCCAGCAGCGGGGTGCGGGTCGGCAGGGGTCGACAGCCCCAGCATTTT. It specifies CASSGVRVGRGRQPQHF.

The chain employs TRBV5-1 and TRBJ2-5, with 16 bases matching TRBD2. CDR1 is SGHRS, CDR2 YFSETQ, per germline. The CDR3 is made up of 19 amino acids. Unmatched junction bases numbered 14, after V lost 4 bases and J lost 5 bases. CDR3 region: CASSPPGLAGGLIGETQYF. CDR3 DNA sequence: TGCGCCAGCAGCCCCCCGGGACTAGCGGGAGGGCTAATCGGGGAGACCCAGTACTTC. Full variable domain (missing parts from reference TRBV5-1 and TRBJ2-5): KAGVTQTPRYLIKTRGQQVTLSCSPISGHRSVSWYQQTPGQGLQFLFEYFSETQRNKGNFPGRFSGRQFSNSRSEMNVSTLELGDSALYLCASSPPGLAGGLIGETQYFGPGTRLLVL.

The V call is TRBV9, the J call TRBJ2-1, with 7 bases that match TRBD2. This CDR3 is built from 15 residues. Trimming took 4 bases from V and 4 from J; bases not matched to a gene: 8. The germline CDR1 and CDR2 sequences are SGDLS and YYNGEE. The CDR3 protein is CASSHGTTGYNEQFF. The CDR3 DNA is TGTGCCAGCAGCCACGGGACTACGGGATACAATGAGCAGTTCTTC.

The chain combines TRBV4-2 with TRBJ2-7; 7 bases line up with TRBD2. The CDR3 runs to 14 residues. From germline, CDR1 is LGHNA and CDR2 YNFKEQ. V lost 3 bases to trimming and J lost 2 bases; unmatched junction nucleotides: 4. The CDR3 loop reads CASSQYGTTYEQYF. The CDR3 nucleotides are TGTGCCAGCAGCCAGTACGGGACTACCTACGAGCAGTACTTC.

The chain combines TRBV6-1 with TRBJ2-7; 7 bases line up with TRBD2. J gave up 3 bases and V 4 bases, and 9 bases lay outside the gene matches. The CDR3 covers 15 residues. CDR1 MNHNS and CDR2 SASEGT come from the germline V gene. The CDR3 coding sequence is TGTGCCAGCAGTGGCCTAGCGGAGAAGCTCTACGAGCAGTACTTC. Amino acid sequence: CASSGLAEKLYEQYF.

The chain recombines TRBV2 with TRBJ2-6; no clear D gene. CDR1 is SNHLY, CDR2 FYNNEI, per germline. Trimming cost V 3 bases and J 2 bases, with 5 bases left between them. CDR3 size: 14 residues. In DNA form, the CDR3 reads TGTGCCAGCAGTGAGCAGACTGGGGCCAACGTCCTGACTTTC. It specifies CASSEQTGANVLTF.

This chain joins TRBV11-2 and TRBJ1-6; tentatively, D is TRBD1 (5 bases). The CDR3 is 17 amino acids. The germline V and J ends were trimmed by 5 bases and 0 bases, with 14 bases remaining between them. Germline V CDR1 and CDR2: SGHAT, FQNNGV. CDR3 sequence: CASSPAAQGSYNSPLHF. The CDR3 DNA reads TGTGCCAGCAGCCCGGCGGCGCAGGGCTCCTATAATTCACCCCTCCACTTT.

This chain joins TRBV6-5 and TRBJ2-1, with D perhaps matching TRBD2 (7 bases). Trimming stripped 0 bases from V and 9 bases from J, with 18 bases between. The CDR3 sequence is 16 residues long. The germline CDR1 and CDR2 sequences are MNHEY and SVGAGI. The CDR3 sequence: CASSYSGVGGPFEQFF. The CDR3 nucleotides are TGTGCCAGCAGTTACTCTGGAGTGGGGGGGCCTTTTGAGCAGTTCTTC.

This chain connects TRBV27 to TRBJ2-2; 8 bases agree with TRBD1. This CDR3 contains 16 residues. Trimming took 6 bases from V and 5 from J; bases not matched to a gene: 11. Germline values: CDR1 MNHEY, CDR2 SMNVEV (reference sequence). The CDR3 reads CASRPGGLVRTGELFF. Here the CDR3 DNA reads TGTGCCAGCAGGCCAGGGGGCTTAGTTCGAACCGGGGAGCTGTTTTTT.

The CDR3 protein is CASSLSYEQYF. The CDR3 bases are TGTGCCAGCAGCCTTAGCTACGAGCAGTACTTC. The chain has TRBV7-8 and TRBJ2-7; no definite D call. CDR1 is SGHVS, CDR2 FQNEAQ, per germline. V was trimmed by 5 bases and J by 3 bases, leaving 5 bases between them. This CDR3 is 11 amino acids long.

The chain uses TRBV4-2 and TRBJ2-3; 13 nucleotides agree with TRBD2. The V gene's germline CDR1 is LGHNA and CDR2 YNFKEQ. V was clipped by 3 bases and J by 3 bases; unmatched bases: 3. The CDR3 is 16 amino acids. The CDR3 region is CASSQETSGGTDTQYF. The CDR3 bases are TGTGCCAGCAGCCAGGAGACTAGCGGGGGGACAGATACGCAGTATTTT.

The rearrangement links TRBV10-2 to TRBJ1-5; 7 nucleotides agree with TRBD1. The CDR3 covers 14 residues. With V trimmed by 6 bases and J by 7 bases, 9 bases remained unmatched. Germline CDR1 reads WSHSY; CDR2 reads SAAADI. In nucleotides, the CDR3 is TGCGCCAGCAGAGAACAGGGGAATAGGCAGCCCCAGCATTTT. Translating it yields CASREQGNRQPQHF.

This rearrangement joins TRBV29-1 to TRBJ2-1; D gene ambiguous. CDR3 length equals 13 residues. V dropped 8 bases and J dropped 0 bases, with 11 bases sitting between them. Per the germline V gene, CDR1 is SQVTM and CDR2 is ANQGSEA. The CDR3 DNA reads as TGCAGCCCAACCTCGGGCTCCTACAATGAGCAGTTCTTC. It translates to CSPTSGSYNEQFF.

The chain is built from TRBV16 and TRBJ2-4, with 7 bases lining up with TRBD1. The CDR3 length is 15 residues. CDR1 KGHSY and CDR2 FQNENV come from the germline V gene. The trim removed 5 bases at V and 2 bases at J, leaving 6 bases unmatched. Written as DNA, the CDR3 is TGTGCCAGCAGCTCCTCAGGGGGAACCAAAAACATTCAGTACTTC. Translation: CASSSSGGTKNIQYF.

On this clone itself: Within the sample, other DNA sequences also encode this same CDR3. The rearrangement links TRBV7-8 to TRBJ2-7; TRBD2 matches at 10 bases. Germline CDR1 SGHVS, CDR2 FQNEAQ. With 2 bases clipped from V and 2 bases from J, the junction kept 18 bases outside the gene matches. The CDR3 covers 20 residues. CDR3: CASSLSVTSGSSLRPYEQYF. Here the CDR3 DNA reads TGTGCCAGCAGCTTATCAGTGACTAGCGGGTCCTCACTCCGCCCCTACGAGCAGTACTTC.

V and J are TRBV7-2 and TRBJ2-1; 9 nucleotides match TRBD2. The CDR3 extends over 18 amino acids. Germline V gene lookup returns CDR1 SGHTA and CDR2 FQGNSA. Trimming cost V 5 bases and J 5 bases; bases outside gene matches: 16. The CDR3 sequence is CASSPIMGLGLADNEQFF. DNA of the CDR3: TGTGCCAGCAGCCCAATTATGGGGCTGGGACTAGCCGACAATGAGCAGTTCTTC.

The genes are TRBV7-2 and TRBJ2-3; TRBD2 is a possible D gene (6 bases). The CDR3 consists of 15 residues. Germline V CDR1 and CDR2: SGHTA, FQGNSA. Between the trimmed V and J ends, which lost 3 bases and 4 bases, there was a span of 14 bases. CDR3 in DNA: TGTGCCAGCAGCTTCGGAGGGGAGACGGCAGATACGCAGTATTTT. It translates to CASSFGGETADTQYF.

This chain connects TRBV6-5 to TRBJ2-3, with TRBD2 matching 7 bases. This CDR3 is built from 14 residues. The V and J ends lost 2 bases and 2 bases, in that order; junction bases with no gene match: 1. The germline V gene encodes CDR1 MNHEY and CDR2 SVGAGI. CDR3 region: CASSYRDYTDTQYF. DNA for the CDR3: TGTGCCAGCAGTTACCGGGACTACACAGATACGCAGTATTTT.

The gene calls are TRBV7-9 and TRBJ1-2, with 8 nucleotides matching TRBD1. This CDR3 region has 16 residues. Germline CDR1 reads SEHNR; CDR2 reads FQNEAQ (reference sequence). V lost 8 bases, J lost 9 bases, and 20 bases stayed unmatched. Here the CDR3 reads CASVAGTGDTRVSYTF. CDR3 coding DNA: TGTGCCAGCGTCGCCGGGACAGGAGACACCCGTGTGAGCTACACCTTC.

CDR3 region: CASSLARDRRNYGYTF. DNA for the CDR3: TGTGCCAGCAGCTTAGCAAGGGACAGGAGGAACTATGGCTACACCTTC. The chain uses TRBV7-2 and TRBJ1-2; TRBD1 aligns across 8 bases. Germline V gives CDR1 SGHTA, CDR2 FQGNSA. The CDR3 has 16 amino acids. V shed 0 bases, J shed 2 bases, and the junction held 5 bases outside the gene matches.

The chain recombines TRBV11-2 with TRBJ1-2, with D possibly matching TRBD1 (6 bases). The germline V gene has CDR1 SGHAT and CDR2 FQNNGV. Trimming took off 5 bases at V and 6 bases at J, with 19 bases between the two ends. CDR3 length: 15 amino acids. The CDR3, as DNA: TGTGCCAGCAGCCCCCCTAAGTCACAGGGCCATGGCTACACCTTC. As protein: CASSPPKSQGHGYTF. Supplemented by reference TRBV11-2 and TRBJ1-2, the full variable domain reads EAGVAQSPRYKIIEKRQSVAFWCNPISGHATLYWYQQILGQGPKLLIQFQNNGVVDDSQLPKDRFSAERLKGVDSTLKIQPAKLEDSAVYLCASSPPKSQGHGYTFGSGTRLTVV.

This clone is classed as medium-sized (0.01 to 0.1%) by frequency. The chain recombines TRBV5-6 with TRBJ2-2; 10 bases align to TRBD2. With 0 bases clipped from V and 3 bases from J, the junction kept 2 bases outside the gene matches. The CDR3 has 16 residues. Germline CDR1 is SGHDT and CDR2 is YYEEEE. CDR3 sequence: CASSLEREGDTGELFF. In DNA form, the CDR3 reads TGTGCCAGCAGCTTGGAGCGGGAGGGGGACACCGGGGAGCTGTTTTTT. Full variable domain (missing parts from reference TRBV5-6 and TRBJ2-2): DAGVTQSPTHLIKTRGQQVTLRCSPKSGHDTVSWYQQALGQGPQFIFQYYEEEERQRGNFPDRFSGHQFPNYSSELNVNALLLGDSALYLCASSLEREGDTGELFFGEGSRLTVL.

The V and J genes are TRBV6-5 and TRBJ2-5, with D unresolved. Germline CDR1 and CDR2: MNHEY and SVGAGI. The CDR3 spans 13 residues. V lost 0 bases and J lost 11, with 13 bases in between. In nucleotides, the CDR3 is TGTGCCAGCAGTTACTCGGCCTCCTCGGAGCAGTACTTC. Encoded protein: CASSYSASSEQYF.

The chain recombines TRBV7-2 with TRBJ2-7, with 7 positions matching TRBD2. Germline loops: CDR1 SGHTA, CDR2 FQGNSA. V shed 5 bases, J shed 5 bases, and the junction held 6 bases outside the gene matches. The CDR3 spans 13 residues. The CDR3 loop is CASSDPTSDEQYF. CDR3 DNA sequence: TGTGCCAGCAGCGACCCTACTAGCGACGAGCAGTACTTC.

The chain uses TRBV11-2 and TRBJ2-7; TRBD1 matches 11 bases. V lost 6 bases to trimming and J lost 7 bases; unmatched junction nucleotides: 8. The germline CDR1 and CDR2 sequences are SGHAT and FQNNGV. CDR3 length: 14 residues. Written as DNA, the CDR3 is TGTGCCAGCAGTCCTGGACAGGGGGCTTGGGAGCAGTACTTC. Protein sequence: CASSPGQGAWEQYF.

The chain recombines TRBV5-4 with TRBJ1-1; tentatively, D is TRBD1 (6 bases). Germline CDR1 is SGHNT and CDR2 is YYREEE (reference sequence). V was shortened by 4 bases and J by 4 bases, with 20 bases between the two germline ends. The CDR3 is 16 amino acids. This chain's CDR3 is CASSLTGAGRATEAFF. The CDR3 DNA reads TGTGCCAGCAGCCTGACGGGGGCCGGGAGGGCCACTGAAGCTTTCTTT.

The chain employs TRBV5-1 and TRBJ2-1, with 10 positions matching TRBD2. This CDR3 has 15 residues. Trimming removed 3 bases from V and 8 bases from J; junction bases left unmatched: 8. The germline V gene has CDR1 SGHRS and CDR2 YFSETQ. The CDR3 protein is CASSYRTSGVDEQFF. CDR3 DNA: TGCGCCAGCAGCTATAGGACTAGCGGAGTGGATGAGCAGTTCTTC.

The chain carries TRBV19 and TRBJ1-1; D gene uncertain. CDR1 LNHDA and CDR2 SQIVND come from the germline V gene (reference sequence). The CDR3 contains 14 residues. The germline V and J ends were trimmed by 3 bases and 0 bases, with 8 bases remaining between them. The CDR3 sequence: CASSIGVMNTEAFF. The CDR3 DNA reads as TGTGCCAGTAGTATCGGAGTCATGAACACTGAAGCTTTCTTT.

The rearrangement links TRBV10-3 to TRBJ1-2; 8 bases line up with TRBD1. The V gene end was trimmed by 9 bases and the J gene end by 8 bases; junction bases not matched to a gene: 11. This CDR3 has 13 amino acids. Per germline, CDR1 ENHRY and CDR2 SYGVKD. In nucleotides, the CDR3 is TGTGCCATACAGGGGGAATCGCTCGAGGGCTACACCTTC. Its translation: CAIQGESLEGYTF.